This TCR beta chain came from a study of cytotoxic CD8 clonotypes in ibrutinib-treated CLL. Looked up from germline, CDR1 is SGHRS and CDR2 is YFSETQ. Between the trimmed V and J ends, which lost 3 bases and 6 bases, there was a span of 19 bases. The CDR3 has 15 residues. The data were produced by immunoSEQ multiplex PCR, yet TCRdb's version contains in-frame clones alone and is incomplete. The sample lists approximately 100,000 clones, around 80% occurring once. Specimen: PBMCs, collected after 12 months of ibrutinib treatment. This receptor was taken from a human donor with chronic lymphocytic leukemia. The rearrangement uses TRBV5-1 and TRBJ2-7, with D maybe TRBD1 (5 bases). CDR3 DNA: TGCGCCAGCAGCTCCTCAAGCCAGGGCGTGCGCGAGCAGTACTTC. Its protein is CASSSSSQGVREQYF.